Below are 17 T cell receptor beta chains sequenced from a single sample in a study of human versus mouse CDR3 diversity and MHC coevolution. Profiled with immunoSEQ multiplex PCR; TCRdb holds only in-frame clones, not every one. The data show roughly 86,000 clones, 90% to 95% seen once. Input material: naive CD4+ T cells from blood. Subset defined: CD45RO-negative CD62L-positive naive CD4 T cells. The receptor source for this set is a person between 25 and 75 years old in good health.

The CDR3: CASSYTGENTEAFF. CDR3 nucleotides: TGTGCCAGCAGTTACACCGGGGAGAACACTGAAGCTTTCTTT. The chain uses TRBV6-6 and TRBJ1-1; D remains ambiguous. The CDR3 has 14 amino acids. Trimming took 2 bases from V and 1 from J, leaving 8 bases between them. Germline CDR1 and CDR2: MNHNY and SVGAGI (reference sequence).

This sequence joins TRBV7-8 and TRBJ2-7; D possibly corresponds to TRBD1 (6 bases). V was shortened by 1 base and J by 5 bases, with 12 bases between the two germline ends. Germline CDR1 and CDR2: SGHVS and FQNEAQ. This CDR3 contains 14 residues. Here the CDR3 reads CASSLGTQGNEQYF. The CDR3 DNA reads TGTGCCAGCAGCTTAGGGACCCAGGGGAACGAGCAGTACTTC.

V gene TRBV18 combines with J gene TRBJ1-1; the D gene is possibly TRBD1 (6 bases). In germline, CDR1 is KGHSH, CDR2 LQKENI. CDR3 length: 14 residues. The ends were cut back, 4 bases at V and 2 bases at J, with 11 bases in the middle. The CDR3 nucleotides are TGTGCCAGCTCACTCGGACAGCTAAACACTGAAGCTTTCTTT. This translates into CASSLGQLNTEAFF.

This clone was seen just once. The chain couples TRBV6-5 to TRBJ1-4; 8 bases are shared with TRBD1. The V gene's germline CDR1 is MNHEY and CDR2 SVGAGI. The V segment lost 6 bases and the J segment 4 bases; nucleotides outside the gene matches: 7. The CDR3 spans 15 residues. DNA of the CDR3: TGTGCCAGCAGATACGGACAGGGAGTTAATGAAAAACTGTTTTTT. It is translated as CASRYGQGVNEKLFF.

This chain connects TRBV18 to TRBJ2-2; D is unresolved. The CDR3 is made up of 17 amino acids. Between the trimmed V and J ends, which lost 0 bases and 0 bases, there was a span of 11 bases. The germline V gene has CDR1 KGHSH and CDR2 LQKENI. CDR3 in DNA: TGTGCCAGCTCACCACCTGTTTCGGGTACGAACACCGGGGAGCTGTTTTTT. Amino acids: CASSPPVSGTNTGELFF. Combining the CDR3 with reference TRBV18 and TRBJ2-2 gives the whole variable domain NAGVMQNPRHLVRRRGQEARLRCSPMKGHSHVYWYRQLPEEGLKFMVYLQKENIIDESGMPKERFSAEFPKEGPSILRIQQVVRGDSAAYFCASSPPVSGTNTGELFFGEGSRLTVL.

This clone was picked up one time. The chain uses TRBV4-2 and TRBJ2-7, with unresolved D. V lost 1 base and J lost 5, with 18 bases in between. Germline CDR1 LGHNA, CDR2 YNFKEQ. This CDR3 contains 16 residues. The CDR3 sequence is CASSQGGADRVHEQYF. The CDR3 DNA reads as TGTGCCAGCAGCCAAGGAGGCGCTGATCGCGTACACGAGCAGTACTTC.

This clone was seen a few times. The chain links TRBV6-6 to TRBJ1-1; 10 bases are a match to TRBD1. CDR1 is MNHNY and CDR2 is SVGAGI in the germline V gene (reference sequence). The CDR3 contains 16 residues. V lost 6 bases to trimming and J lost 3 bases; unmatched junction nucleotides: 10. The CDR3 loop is CASSLPGQGGHTEAFF. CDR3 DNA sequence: TGTGCCAGCAGCCTCCCTGGACAGGGGGGGCACACTGAAGCTTTCTTT.

The CDR3 loop is CASSGGIQETQYF. CDR3 nucleotides: TGTGCCAGCTCGGGGGGGATCCAAGAGACCCAGTACTTC. The chain uses TRBV18 and TRBJ2-5; 7 nucleotides match TRBD2. Germline lookup yields CDR1 KGHSH and CDR2 LQKENI. Trimming at V came to 6 bases and at J to 1 base, leaving 2 bases not matched to a gene. CDR3 length: 13 residues.

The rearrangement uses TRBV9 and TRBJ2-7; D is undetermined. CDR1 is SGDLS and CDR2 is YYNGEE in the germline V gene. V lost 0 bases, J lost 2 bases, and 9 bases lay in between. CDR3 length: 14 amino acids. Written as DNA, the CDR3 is TGTGCCAGCAGCGTAGGAAACACAGCCTACGAGCAGTACTTC. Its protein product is CASSVGNTAYEQYF. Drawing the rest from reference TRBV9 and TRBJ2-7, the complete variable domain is DSGVTQTPKHLITATGQRVTLRCSPRSGDLSVYWYQQSLDQGLQFLIQYYNGEERAKGNILERFSAQQFPDLHSELNLSSLELGDSALYFCASSVGNTAYEQYFGPGTRLTVT.

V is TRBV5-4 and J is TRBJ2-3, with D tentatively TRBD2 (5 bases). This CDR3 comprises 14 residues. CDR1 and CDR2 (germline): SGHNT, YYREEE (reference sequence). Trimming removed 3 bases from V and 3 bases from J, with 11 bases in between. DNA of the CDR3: TGTGCCAGCAGCTCCACCAGAGGGACAGATACGCAGTATTTT. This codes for CASSSTRGTDTQYF.

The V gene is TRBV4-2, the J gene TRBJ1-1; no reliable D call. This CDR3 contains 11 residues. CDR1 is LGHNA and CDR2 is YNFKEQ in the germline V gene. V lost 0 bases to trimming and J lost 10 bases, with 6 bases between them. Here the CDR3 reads CASSQDSGAFF. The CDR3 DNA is TGTGCCAGCAGCCAAGATTCCGGAGCTTTCTTT.

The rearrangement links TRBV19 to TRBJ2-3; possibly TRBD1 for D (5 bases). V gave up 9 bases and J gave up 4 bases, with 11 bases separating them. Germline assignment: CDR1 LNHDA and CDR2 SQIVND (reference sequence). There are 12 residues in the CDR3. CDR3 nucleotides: TGTGCCAGCGGAGAAGGGGCAGATACGCAGTATTTT. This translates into CASGEGADTQYF.

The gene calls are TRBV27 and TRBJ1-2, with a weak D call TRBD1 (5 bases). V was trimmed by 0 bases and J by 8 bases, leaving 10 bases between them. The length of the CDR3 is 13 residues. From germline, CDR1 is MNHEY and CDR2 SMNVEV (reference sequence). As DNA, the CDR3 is TGTGCCAGCAGTTTATCCCTACGGGGGGGCTACACCTTC. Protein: CASSLSLRGGYTF.

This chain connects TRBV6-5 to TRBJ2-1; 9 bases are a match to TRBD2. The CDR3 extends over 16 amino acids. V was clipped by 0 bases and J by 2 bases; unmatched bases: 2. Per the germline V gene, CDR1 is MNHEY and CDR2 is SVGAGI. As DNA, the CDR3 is TGTGCCAGCAGTTACTCGGCTAGCGGGACCTACAATGAGCAGTTCTTC. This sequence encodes CASSYSASGTYNEQFF.

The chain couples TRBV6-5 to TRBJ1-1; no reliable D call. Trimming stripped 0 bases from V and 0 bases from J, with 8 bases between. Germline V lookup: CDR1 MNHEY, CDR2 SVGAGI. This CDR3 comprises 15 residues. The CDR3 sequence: CASSYSNGVNTEAFF. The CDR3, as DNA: TGTGCCAGCAGTTACTCGAATGGAGTGAACACTGAAGCTTTCTTT.

This chain's CDR3 is CASSPPGTAYEQYF. The CDR3 nucleotides are TGTGCCAGCAGTCCACCCGGGACTGCCTACGAGCAGTACTTC. The chain has TRBV28 and TRBJ2-7; possible D gene TRBD2, 6 bases. This CDR3 is 14 amino acids long. Trimming shortened V by 5 bases and J by 2 bases, and 13 bases separated the two germline ends. Germline CDR1 MDHEN, CDR2 SYDVKM.

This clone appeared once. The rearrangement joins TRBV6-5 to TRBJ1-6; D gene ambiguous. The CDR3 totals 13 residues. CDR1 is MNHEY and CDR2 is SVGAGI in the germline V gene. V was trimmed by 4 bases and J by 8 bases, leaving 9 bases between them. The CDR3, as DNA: TGTGCCAGCAGTTGGCCCGGGGATTCACCCCTCCACTTT. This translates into CASSWPGDSPLHF.